A single sample gave rise to the 19 T cell receptor beta chains below, sequenced in a study of control samples from healthy donors and cancer patients. Libraries were prepared by immunoSEQ multiplex PCR; TCRdb keeps only in-frame clonotypes and omits some of them. The table includes about 160,000 clones, roughly 95% detected once. Sequenced input: blood. Receptor source: a woman in her thirties in good health.

The V call is TRBV3-1 (or the pseudogene TRBV3-2), the J call TRBJ2-1; TRBD2 agrees at 9 bases. V lost 4 bases and J lost 2; bases outside the gene matches: 15. The germline V gene encodes CDR1 LGHDT and CDR2 YNNKEL (reference sequence). CDR3 length: 19 amino acids. For the CDR3, the DNA is TGTGCCAGCAGCCTCGCCGGCAGACAGAGCGGGGGGACCTACAATGAGCAGTTCTTC. It specifies CASSLAGRQSGGTYNEQFF.

In nucleotides, the CDR3 is TGTGCCAGCAGCCATCGGAGGGAGTTGCTGCATCGGGCTTTCTTT. This translates into CASSHRRELLHRAFF. The chain is built from TRBV7-8 and TRBJ1-1; D is uncertain. This CDR3 is 15 amino acids long. Germline values: CDR1 SGHVS, CDR2 FQNEAQ. Trimming took off 5 bases at V and 11 bases at J, with 24 bases between the two ends.

The gene calls are TRBV28 and TRBJ2-1, with TRBD2 as a possible D gene (7 bases). CDR1 is MDHEN, CDR2 SYDVKM, per germline. The CDR3 is 15 residues long. Trimming took 5 bases from V and 5 from J, leaving 16 bases between them. The CDR3 nucleotides read TGTGCCAGCAGTCGGACTAGGGGGACCCACAATGAGCAGTTCTTC. The encoded protein is CASSRTRGTHNEQFF.

The rearrangement joins TRBV5-6 to TRBJ2-3; D remains ambiguous. Looked up from germline, CDR1 is SGHDT and CDR2 is YYEEEE. The CDR3 extends over 12 amino acids. Trimming stripped 4 bases from V and 8 bases from J, with 11 bases between. The DNA of the CDR3 is TGTGCCAGCAGCCCCCCGCGAGGTACGCAGTATTTT. Protein sequence: CASSPPRGTQYF.

The V call is TRBV7-9, the J call TRBJ1-1; no clear D. CDR3 length: 14 residues. Germline assignment: CDR1 SEHNR and CDR2 FQNEAQ (reference sequence). V gave up 1 base and J gave up 3 bases, with 9 bases separating them. The CDR3 nucleotides are TGTGCCAGCAGCTTAGGGACGGACCACACTGAAGCTTTCTTT. This translates into CASSLGTDHTEAFF.

The chain is built from TRBV11-2 and TRBJ1-1; no definite D call. The CDR3 is 14 residues long. The V gene's germline CDR1 is SGHAT and CDR2 FQNNGV. Deletions cut 5 bases from V and 1 base from J, with 11 bases between. The CDR3 coding sequence is TGTGCCAGCAGCGCCGTGGGGTCGAACACTGAAGCTTTCTTT. Translating gives CASSAVGSNTEAFF.

The chain carries TRBV3-1 (or the pseudogene TRBV3-2) and TRBJ2-1; 8 bases are a match to TRBD2. V gave up 6 bases and J gave up 2 bases; unmatched junction bases: 6. This CDR3 has 15 amino acids. Germline values: CDR1 LGHDT, CDR2 YNNKEL (reference sequence). CDR3 in amino acids: CASSDSGTPYNEQFF. The CDR3 coding sequence is TGTGCCAGCAGTGATAGCGGGACCCCCTACAATGAGCAGTTCTTC.

This clone was observed once. This chain uses TRBV7-9 with TRBJ1-6; the D gene is possibly TRBD1 (5 bases). Germline loops: CDR1 SEHNR, CDR2 FQNEAQ (reference sequence). There are 15 residues in the CDR3. Trimming took 0 bases from V and 9 from J, leaving 12 bases between them. This chain's CDR3 is CASSLAGEYGSPLHF. The CDR3 coding sequence is TGTGCCAGCAGCTTAGCGGGGGAATACGGTTCACCCCTCCACTTT.

V gene TRBV15 combines with J gene TRBJ2-1; 7 bases align to TRBD2. V was clipped by 0 bases and J by 8 bases; unmatched bases: 10. The CDR3 loop spans 16 amino acids. Germline CDR1 is LNHNV and CDR2 is YYDKDF (reference sequence). CDR3 region: CATSRDLDASGYEQFF. CDR3 sequence (DNA): TGTGCCACCAGCAGAGATCTCGATGCTAGCGGATATGAGCAGTTCTTC.

The DNA of the CDR3 is TGTGCCAGCAGCCGGATTGATATCTCCTACAATGAGCAGTTCTTC. Amino acids: CASSRIDISYNEQFF. The rearrangement links TRBV5-5 to TRBJ2-1; D is ambiguous. This CDR3 is 15 amino acids long. V shed 4 bases and J shed 0 bases, with 11 bases lying between them. Germline CDR1 reads SGHKS; CDR2 reads YYEKEE (reference sequence).

The chain is built from TRBV3-1 (or the pseudogene TRBV3-2) and TRBJ2-7; D is tentatively TRBD1 or TRBD2 (5 bases each). Looked up from germline, CDR1 is LGHDT and CDR2 is YNNKEL (reference sequence). With 0 bases removed from V and 1 base from J, the gap between germline ends came to 10 bases. The CDR3 is 15 amino acids. In DNA, the CDR3 is TGTGCCAGCAGCCAAGATGGGGACGGATCCTACGAGCAGTACTTC. As protein: CASSQDGDGSYEQYF.

This chain uses TRBV3-1 (or the pseudogene TRBV3-2) with TRBJ1-5, with 9 bases lining up with TRBD1. Germline loops: CDR1 LGHDT, CDR2 YNNKEL (reference sequence). V trimming: 2 bases; J trimming: 7 bases; junction bases outside the gene matches: 6. The CDR3 is 15 amino acids. The CDR3 coding sequence is TGTGCCAGCAGCCAACTAGGACAGGGGTCGCAGCCCCAGCATTTT. Its protein product is CASSQLGQGSQPQHF.

The V and J genes are TRBV27 and TRBJ1-1, with D uncertain. Looked up from germline, CDR1 is MNHEY and CDR2 is SMNVEV (reference sequence). CDR3 length: 13 residues. The V end was cut by 8 bases, the J end by 1 base, with 11 bases between. The CDR3 DNA sequence: TGTGCCAGCGGGTTGGTGAGGAACACTGAAGCTTTCTTT. Protein: CASGLVRNTEAFF.

The rearrangement links TRBV18 to TRBJ2-7; 7 nucleotides match TRBD1. V lost 6 bases to trimming and J lost 5 bases; unmatched junction nucleotides: 4. Germline V gene data show CDR1 as KGHSH and CDR2 as LQKENI. The CDR3 has 12 amino acids. As DNA, the CDR3 is TGTGCCAGCTCGTACGACAGGGACGAGCAGTACTTC. Amino acids: CASSYDRDEQYF.

The rearrangement uses TRBV27 and TRBJ1-3; the match to TRBD1 covers 10 bases. CDR1 MNHEY and CDR2 SMNVEV come from the germline V gene (reference sequence). Germline trimming cut 6 bases from V and 3 bases from J; bases unmatched to any gene: 5. CDR3 length: 15 amino acids. CDR3 amino acids: CASSPGTGVGNTIYF. The CDR3 bases are TGTGCCAGCAGCCCCGGGACAGGGGTTGGAAACACCATATATTTT.

The CDR3, as DNA: TGCAGCGTTGAAGATAAAGGGACAGGGGATCGCCTGAGGGTATACGAGCAGTACTTC. This gives the protein CSVEDKGTGDRLRVYEQYF. This chain links TRBV29-1 with TRBJ2-7; 10 nucleotides align to TRBD1. There are 19 residues in the CDR3. With V trimmed by 0 bases and J by 4 bases, 18 bases remained unmatched. Looked up from germline, CDR1 is SQVTM and CDR2 is ANQGSEA.

The chain joins TRBV28 to TRBJ1-2; TRBD1 matches at 7 bases. The CDR3 covers 13 residues. Germline V lookup: CDR1 MDHEN, CDR2 SYDVKM. V dropped 5 bases and J dropped 8; count of bases not matched to a gene: 8. The DNA for the CDR3 is TGTGCCAGCAGTCCGGACAGGACGCGGGGCTACACCTTC. Its translation: CASSPDRTRGYTF.

The rearrangement uses TRBV28 and TRBJ2-5; no clear D. The germline gives CDR1 MDHEN, CDR2 SYDVKM. Trimming removed 6 bases at V and 1 base at J, with 15 bases between. The CDR3 is 15 amino acids. The CDR3 protein is CASRSRIGTQETQYF. The CDR3 DNA reads TGTGCCAGCAGGTCCCGAATCGGAACCCAAGAGACCCAGTACTTC. The variable domain in full, completed from reference TRBV28 and TRBJ2-5, reads DVKVTQSSRYLVKRTGEKVFLECVQDMDHENMFWYRQDPGLGLRLIYFSYDVKMKEKGDIPEGYSVSREKKERFSLILESASTNQTSMYLCASRSRIGTQETQYFGPGTRLLVL.

The chain is built from TRBV5-1 and TRBJ1-3, with 8 bases aligning to TRBD1. The CDR3 loop spans 17 amino acids. Germline CDR1 and CDR2: SGHRS and YFSETQ. The junction had 11 bases not matched to a gene; V was cut back by 0 bases and J by 6 bases. The CDR3 region is CASSLAAWTGTPNTIYF. CDR3 coding DNA: TGCGCCAGCAGCTTGGCGGCGTGGACAGGGACACCAAACACCATATATTTT.